This record concerns one T cell receptor (beta chain) sequence. Its antigen is unidentified. This sample is part of a study of T cell responses to AZD1222 COVID-19 vaccine. Overall study findings and caveats: All repertoire sampling was performed exclusively after the peak T cell response. The donor cohort was predominantly white British with a female majority, and clonal diversity may have been underestimated. The study identified only 6 or 7 AZD1222 recipients as seropositive at baseline.

Sequenced by immunoSEQ multiplex PCR; TCRdb stores in-frame clones only, minus some. The sample has about 220,000 clones, 85% to 95% seen once; the top ten hold roughly 0.99%. Germline V CDR1 and CDR2: SEHNR, FQNEAQ (reference sequence). CDR3 length equals 14 residues. Trimming took 5 bases from V and 9 from J; bases not matched to a gene: 10. The J gene is TRBJ2-4, the V gene TRBV7-9; 7 nucleotides line up with TRBD2. The sequenced sample was peripheral blood, obtained on day 0 of MenACWY control vaccination. This TCR was recovered from an adult in good health. The CDR3 nucleotides read TGTGCCAGCAGCCACGGGACTACCCTCAGCATTCAGTACTTC. It codes for CASSHGTTLSIQYF.